This T cell receptor beta chain was sequenced during a study of T cells in Graves' hyperthyroidism and ophthalmopathy. Exclusion of patients followed from uncontrolled infection, other autoimmune disease, pregnancy or lactation. In making diagnoses, clinical symptoms, serum thyroxine and TRAb, thyroid ultrasound and orbital computed tomography were all used. This clonotype occurred many times. The antigen is unknown. This CDR3 is built from 16 residues. Germline trimming cut 6 bases from V and 1 base from J; bases unmatched to any gene: 10. The germline V gene encodes CDR1 MGHRA and CDR2 YSYEKL. Using RNA transcripts as the source, TCR beta CDR3 regions were amplified. A set of HTBI primers served as the primers for a first-round RT-PCR of the TCR CDR3. TCRdb processed the multiplex PCR reads anew with MiXCR; each CDR3 protein has one entry. The sample shows about 700,000 distinct CDR3 sequences, approximately 15% of them seen only once.

The study's findings and limits: Blood also showed most of the thyroid clonotypes that were expanded above 0.001.

Specimen: blood. This receptor was taken from a woman aged 18-30 years with Graves' hyperthyroidism. This rearrangement joins TRBV4-1 to TRBJ1-1, with 8 bases fitting TRBD1. CDR3 nucleotide sequence: TGCGCCAGCAGTCGGGGAGACAGGGGAAAGAACACTGAAGCTTTCTTT. Translated: CASSRGDRGKNTEAFF.